A selection of T cell receptor beta chains follows, all from one sample in a study of blood T cell repertoires in COVID-19. TCRdb's copy holds only in-frame clones and misses some; the assay was immunoSEQ multiplex PCR. The sample yields roughly 200,000 clones, 65% to 85% seen once. Input material: peripheral blood. These receptors originate from a man in his forties with acute or convalescent COVID-19. Each CDR3 is given without its conserved first and last residue. The size of a clone is reported for some rows only, either as once, few or many, or as a class for expanded clones.

abundance: .; j_gene: TRBJ2-7; v_gene: TRBV18; CDR3aa: ASSPPSRGRGYEQY
abundance: .; j_gene: TRBJ2-2; v_gene: TRBV6-6; CDR3aa: ASSYVGRGELF
abundance: few; j_gene: TRBJ2-5; v_gene: TRBV5-4; CDR3aa: ASSFLTDGQETQY
abundance: .; j_gene: TRBJ1-1; v_gene: TRBV19; CDR3aa: ASSIAKARRAEAF
abundance: .; j_gene: TRBJ1-2; v_gene: TRBV23-1; CDR3aa: ANKMRQEYGYT
abundance: few; j_gene: TRBJ1-1; v_gene: TRBV18; CDR3aa: ASSPVAGGDTEAF
abundance: .; j_gene: TRBJ1-2; v_gene: TRBV12-3/TRBV12-4; CDR3aa: ASSLGAYGYT
abundance: .; j_gene: TRBJ1-6; v_gene: TRBV24-1; CDR3aa: ATSDLYRGRNSPLH
abundance: .; j_gene: TRBJ2-3; v_gene: TRBV5-1; CDR3aa: ASSVSGRAFGTDTQY
abundance: .; j_gene: TRBJ1-2; v_gene: TRBV5-1; CDR3aa: ASSLSRGEGYT
abundance: .; j_gene: TRBJ2-7; v_gene: TRBV6-2/TRBV6-3; CDR3aa: ASSERGGRQY
abundance: few; j_gene: TRBJ2-6; v_gene: TRBV18; CDR3aa: ASSRRTGNSGANVLT
abundance: .; j_gene: TRBJ2-7; v_gene: TRBV11-2; CDR3aa: ASSLVWGGIHYEQY
abundance: .; j_gene: TRBJ2-1; v_gene: TRBV7-9; CDR3aa: ASNTGGYNEQF